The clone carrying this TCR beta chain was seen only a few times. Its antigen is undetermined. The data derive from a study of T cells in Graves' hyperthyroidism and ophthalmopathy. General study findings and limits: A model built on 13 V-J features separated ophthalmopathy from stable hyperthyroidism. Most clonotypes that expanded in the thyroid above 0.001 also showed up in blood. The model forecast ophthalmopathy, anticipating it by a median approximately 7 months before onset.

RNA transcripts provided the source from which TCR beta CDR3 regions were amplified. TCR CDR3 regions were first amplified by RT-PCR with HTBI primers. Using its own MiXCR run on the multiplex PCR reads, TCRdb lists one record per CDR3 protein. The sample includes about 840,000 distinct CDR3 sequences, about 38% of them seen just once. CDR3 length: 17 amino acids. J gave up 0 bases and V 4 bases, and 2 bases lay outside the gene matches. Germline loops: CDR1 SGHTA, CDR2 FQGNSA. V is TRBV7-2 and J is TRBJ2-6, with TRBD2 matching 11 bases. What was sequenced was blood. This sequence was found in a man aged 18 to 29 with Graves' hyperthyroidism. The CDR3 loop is CASSSGLAASGANVLTF. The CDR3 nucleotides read TGTGCCAGCAGCTCGGGACTAGCGGCCTCTGGGGCCAACGTCCTGACTTTC.